There are a few counts of the clone carrying this T cell receptor beta chain. What it binds is unknown. Sequence at one end of the junction differs from germline and may be a read error. This entry comes from a study of T-cell memory formation after mild COVID-19. Study overall: TCR clusters were mostly confined to one donor each.

A single record per CDR3 protein comes from TCRdb applying MiXCR to the 5' RACE reads. The data hold tens of thousands of distinct CDR3 sequences, with about 13% observed a single time. Whole-study results and caveats: The appearance of some responding clones in pre-infection memory suggested that cross-reactive memory joined. Contracting clones from day 15 to 85 had balanced CD4/CD8; later expanders favoured CD4+.

The clonotype comes from a man between 18 and 35 years old who had mild COVID-19 (a few samples of this study predate the infection). Cell type and time point are not known. The sequencing input was PBMCs or a T cell subset sorted from them (not recorded which).

CDR3 residues: CASSETPSWGLIF. The DNA of the CDR3 is TGTGCCAGCAGCGAGACCCCATCTTGGGGGCTGATTTTT. The gene calls are TRBV6-5 and TRBJ2-2; maybe TRBD1 (6 bases). The CDR3 has 13 amino acids. From germline, CDR1 is MNHEY and CDR2 SVGAGI.